The present T cell receptor (beta chain) was sequenced within a study of response to subunit inactivated influenza vaccine. Turning to this clonotype: The antigen remains undetermined.

Study outcomes and limitations: Authors suggested each seasonal flu vaccination may recruit only limited numbers of new T cells.

The J segment lost 3 bases and the V segment lost 6 bases, leaving 10 bases of the junction unmatched. The length of the CDR3 is 16 residues. Each CDR3 protein gets one entry after TCRdb re-called the RT-PCR reads with MiXCR. The sample holds 500,000 to 600,000 distinct CDR3 sequences, 10% to 15% seen once. The material was PBMCs from blood, obtained 45 days after vaccination. This receptor was taken from a man aged 50 or older who received an inactivated influenza vaccine. The rearrangement uses TRBV12-3 or TRBV12-4 and TRBJ2-3; 9 bases are shared with TRBD1. CDR3 sequence (DNA): TGTGCCAGCAGCCCTGAAACAGGGGGCGCGACAGATACGCAGTATTTT. The encoded protein is CASSPETGGATDTQYF.